The 6 T cell receptor beta chains listed next were all sequenced from one sample in a study of blood T cell repertoires in COVID-19. Data came from immunoSEQ multiplex PCR; TCRdb stores just in-frame clones and leaves some out. Of about 36,000 clones detected, 75% to 85% appear once; the ten largest clones hold around two fifths. Sequenced sample: peripheral blood. These receptors all come from a human donor in a cohort sampled during active or convalescent COVID-19. The donor label of this sample is uncertain.

V usage is TRBV2 and J usage is TRBJ2-2, with TRBD2 matching 11 bases. The germline gives CDR1 SNHLY, CDR2 FYNNEI. With 10 bases clipped from V and 6 bases from J, the junction kept 10 bases outside the gene matches. The length of the CDR3 is 15 residues. The CDR3 DNA reads TGTGCCACGTTGCCACTAGCGGGAGTGCCCGGGGAGCTGTTTTTT. Its protein product is CATLPLAGVPGELFF. The full variable domain, completed using reference TRBV2 and TRBJ2-2, is EPEVTQTPSHQVTQMGQEVILRCVPISNHLYFYWYRQILGQKVEFLVSFYNNEISEKSEIFDDQFSVERPDGSNFTLKIRSTKLEDSAMYFCATLPLAGVPGELFFGEGSRLTVL.

The V gene is TRBV18, the J gene TRBJ1-4; TRBD1 matches 9 bases. The CDR3 has 12 residues. V shed 6 bases, J shed 12 bases, and the junction held 5 bases outside the gene matches. Germline CDR1 KGHSH, CDR2 LQKENI. As DNA, the CDR3 is TGTGCCAGCTCCGGCCGGACAGGGGAACTGTTTTTT. Amino acid sequence: CASSGRTGELFF.

The chain employs TRBV3-1 (or the pseudogene TRBV3-2) and TRBJ2-7, with 7 bases that match TRBD1. The CDR3 extends over 15 amino acids. From germline, CDR1 is LGHDT and CDR2 YNNKEL (reference sequence). V was pared by 4 bases and J by 0 bases, with 6 bases of the junction left unmatched. The chain's CDR3 is CASSPTTGSSYEQYF. The CDR3 DNA is TGTGCCAGCAGCCCTACGACAGGGAGCTCCTACGAGCAGTACTTC.

The genes are TRBV6-5 and TRBJ1-2, with D perhaps TRBD1 (6 bases). This CDR3 has 14 amino acids. Deletions cut 4 bases from V and 2 bases from J, with 11 bases between. The germline gives CDR1 MNHEY, CDR2 SVGAGI. The CDR3 bases are TGTGCCAGCAGTTTAAGACAGGTCAACTATGGCTACACCTTC. Its protein is CASSLRQVNYGYTF.

This chain joins TRBV5-1 and TRBJ1-2, with 12 bases matching TRBD1. The CDR3 consists of 13 residues. Germline CDR1 and CDR2: SGHRS and YFSETQ. V lost 7 bases, J lost 5 bases, and 3 bases stayed unmatched. The DNA of the CDR3 is TGCGCCAGCGGGACAGGGGGCGTGTATGGCTACACCTTC. The encoded protein is CASGTGGVYGYTF.

The J gene is TRBJ2-1, the V gene TRBV9; 7 nucleotides agree with TRBD2. Germline values: CDR1 SGDLS, CDR2 YYNGEE. With 3 bases clipped from V and 4 bases from J, the junction kept 10 bases outside the gene matches. The CDR3 is made up of 16 amino acids. The CDR3 here is CASSGGLSGAYNEQFF. CDR3 nucleotides: TGTGCCAGCAGCGGAGGGCTAAGCGGGGCGTACAATGAGCAGTTCTTC.